The clone carrying this T cell receptor beta chain showed up just once. The sample belongs to a study of blood T cell repertoires in COVID-19. The wider study: Sources were T cells, B-cell-depleted T cells, or PBMCs; the material itself was cDNA or gDNA.

Authors' analysis steps: Amplified reference gene primers provided the basis for estimating nucleated cell counts. Only in-frame clones appear in the TCRdb table, and some are missing; sequencing was by immunoSEQ multiplex PCR. D and trimming come from the DNA, and the V and J calls and clone size come from that table. The data hold more than 70,000 clones, with 85% to 90% observed a single time. The receptor comes from a woman of 80 years or more in a cohort sampled during active or convalescent COVID-19. The sequenced sample was peripheral blood.

The CDR3 sequence: CASSLAAGILTGELFF. The CDR3 DNA sequence: TGCGCCAGCAGCTTGGCGGCAGGGATCCTTACCGGGGAGCTGTTTTTT. The chain employs TRBV5-1 and TRBJ2-2; a possible D gene is TRBD1 (5 bases). The germline V and J ends were trimmed by 0 bases and 5 bases, with 14 bases remaining between them. CDR3 length: 16 residues. Germline assignment: CDR1 SGHRS and CDR2 YFSETQ.